This section outlines one T cell receptor (beta chain) sequence together with its context. The CDR3 covers 17 residues. Losses at the gene ends were 1 base for V and 2 bases for J; bases not matched to a gene: 3. The germline V gene has CDR1 SGHVS and CDR2 FNYEAQ. The data stem from a study of blood T cell repertoires in COVID-19. Clones were sequenced by immunoSEQ multiplex PCR, and TCRdb holds only the in-frame ones, with some missing. The repertoire holds 350,000 to 550,000 clones, with 85% to 90% as singletons. The sequenced material came from peripheral blood. The chain carries TRBV7-6 and TRBJ2-3, with 13 bases matching TRBD2. This receptor was identified in a woman in her twenties or thirties with acute or convalescent COVID-19. CDR3 loop: CASSLVGTSGTTDTQYF. The CDR3 coding sequence is TGTGCCAGCAGCTTAGTTGGGACTAGCGGGACCACAGATACGCAGTATTTT. The full variable domain, its missing parts supplied by reference TRBV7-6 and TRBJ2-3, is GAGVSQSPRYKVTKRGQDVALRCDPISGHVSLYWYRQALGQGPEFLTYFNYEAQQDKSGLPNDRFSAERPEGSISTLTIQRTEQRDSAMYRCASSLVGTSGTTDTQYFGPGTRLTVL.